The 18 T cell receptor beta chains below all came from one sample that was sequenced in a study of identical twins. MiXCR, run by TCRdb on the 5' RACE reads, gives a single entry per CDR3 protein. The sample has around 1.7 million distinct CDR3 sequences; around 33% are singletons. Sequencing was performed on cord blood. The receptors shown here come from a newborn girl in good health.

The gene calls are TRBV7-2 and TRBJ2-7, with 10 bases matching TRBD2. This CDR3 region has 18 residues. The germline CDR1 and CDR2 sequences are SGHTA and FQGNSA. The trim removed 2 bases at V and 0 bases at J, leaving 10 bases unmatched. As DNA, the CDR3 is TGTGCCAGCAGCTTAAGACTAGCGGGTTTCCTCAGCTCCTACGAGCAGTACTTC. Translating it yields CASSLRLAGFLSSYEQYF. Looking up the rest from reference TRBV7-2 and TRBJ2-7 gives the full variable domain: GAGVSQSPSNKVTEKGKDVELRCDPISGHTALYWYRQSLGQGLEFLIYFQGNSAPDKSGLPSDRFSAERTGGSVSTLTIQRTQQEDSAVYLCASSLRLAGFLSSYEQYFGPGTRLTVT.

The V and J genes are TRBV7-9 and TRBJ2-1; the D gene is possibly TRBD2 (6 bases). CDR3 length equals 15 residues. V was clipped by 1 base and J by 3 bases, with 10 bases between them. CDR1 is SEHNR and CDR2 is FQNEAQ in the germline V gene (reference sequence). The CDR3 coding sequence is TGTGCCAGCAGCTTAGGGGCGGGGCGCTACAATGAGCAGTTCTTC. Translating gives CASSLGAGRYNEQFF.

This chain connects TRBV28 to TRBJ1-5; the D gene is possibly TRBD1 (5 bases). CDR3 length: 15 amino acids. Germline V gene sequence: CDR1 MDHEN, CDR2 SYDVKM. V lost 6 bases and J 0 bases, leaving 12 bases between the germline ends. The CDR3 region has the DNA TGTGCCAGCAGCCGGAGGACACTTAGCAATCAGCCCCAGCATTTT. Amino acids: CASSRRTLSNQPQHF.

The gene calls are TRBV20-1 and TRBJ2-1; 10 nucleotides align to TRBD2. Germline V gene sequence: CDR1 DFQATT, CDR2 SNEGSKA (reference sequence). The CDR3 is 16 amino acids. Unmatched junction bases numbered 9, after V lost 3 bases and J lost 4 bases. The DNA of the CDR3 is TGCAGTGCTAGGACGCCTAGCGGGAGTCTGTACAATGAGCAGTTCTTC. Translating gives CSARTPSGSLYNEQFF.

The gene calls are TRBV28 and TRBJ2-2; D is perhaps TRBD1 or TRBD2 (5 bases each). The CDR3 runs 15 residues. V was pared by 7 bases and J by 2 bases, with 14 bases between. The germline gives CDR1 MDHEN, CDR2 SYDVKM. The CDR3 spells CASKAGTRNTGELFF. The CDR3 nucleotides are TGTGCCAGCAAAGCCGGGACGCGTAACACCGGGGAGCTGTTTTTT.

The J gene is TRBJ2-2, the V gene TRBV20-1; D is uncertain. Trimming removed 6 bases at V and 1 base at J, with 9 bases between. CDR1 is DFQATT and CDR2 is SNEGSKA in the germline V gene (reference sequence). The CDR3 consists of 13 residues. CDR3 sequence: CSAYGVNTGELFF. Written as DNA, the CDR3 is TGCAGTGCGTACGGCGTGAACACCGGGGAGCTGTTTTTT.

A word on this clonotype: A much bigger clone sits one base away, suggesting this may be a read error. This chain uses TRBV2 with TRBJ2-1; D call uncertain. Germline CDR1 is SNHLY and CDR2 is FYNNEI. The CDR3 is 15 amino acids. The CDR3 reads CAGSKPSSSYNEQFF. As DNA, the CDR3 is TGTGCCGGCAGTAAGCCGTCGAGCTCCTACAATGAGCAGTTCTTC.

The rearrangement links TRBV20-1 to TRBJ2-1; D remains unclear. The CDR3 is 14 amino acids. V lost 1 base and J lost 2, with 9 bases in between. Germline CDR1 is DFQATT and CDR2 is SNEGSKA (reference sequence). The CDR3 reads CSARVVTAYNEQFF. Here the CDR3 DNA reads TGCAGTGCTAGAGTAGTTACCGCCTACAATGAGCAGTTCTTC.

This clonotype was counted only a few times. As DNA, the CDR3 is TGTGCCAGCAGTCGACTAGCGGGCCAGGATACGCAGTATTTT. Amino acid sequence: CASSRLAGQDTQYF. The J gene is TRBJ2-3, the V gene TRBV3-1; 10 bases fit TRBD2. The CDR3 is 14 residues long. Germline V gives CDR1 LGHDT, CDR2 YNNKEL (reference sequence). J gave up 6 bases and V 6 bases, and 6 bases lay outside the gene matches.

This clonotype was observed a handful of times. V is TRBV12-3 or TRBV12-4 and J is TRBJ1-6, with 10 bases that match TRBD1. V lost 2 bases to trimming and J lost 9 bases; unmatched junction nucleotides: 1. The CDR3 runs to 14 residues. CDR3 loop: CASSLRDRGSPLHF. Here the CDR3 DNA reads TGTGCCAGCAGTTTACGGGACAGGGGTTCACCCCTCCACTTT.

The chain links TRBV7-2 to TRBJ2-3; perhaps TRBD2 as D (5 bases). V dropped 1 base and J dropped 3 bases, with 11 bases sitting between them. CDR3 size: 15 residues. Germline-derived CDR1 and CDR2 are SGHTA and FQGNSA. The CDR3 DNA is TGTGCCAGCAGCTTAGGCGGGCCCGTAACAGATACGCAGTATTTT. It specifies CASSLGGPVTDTQYF.

The V gene is TRBV24-1, the J gene TRBJ2-2; the D is unclear. CDR1 is KGHDR, CDR2 SFDVKD, per germline. This CDR3 has 14 amino acids. The V end was cut by 5 bases, the J end by 0 bases, with 6 bases between. The CDR3 DNA reads as TGTGCCACCAGTGGCAAACCGAACACCGGGGAGCTGTTTTTT. Residues: CATSGKPNTGELFF.

V is TRBV5-1 and J is TRBJ2-5; D perhaps matches TRBD1 (5 bases). Germline V lookup: CDR1 SGHRS, CDR2 YFSETQ. Trimming removed 0 bases from V and 1 base from J, with 7 bases in between. This CDR3 is 14 amino acids long. CDR3 DNA: TGCGCCAGCAGCTTGGGACAGACCCAAGAGACCCAGTACTTC. Encoded protein: CASSLGQTQETQYF.

This clonotype was seen a few times. The CDR3 DNA sequence: TGTGCCAGCAGCTTACTAGCGGGAGTGGTCAAAAACATTCAGTACTTC. This codes for CASSLLAGVVKNIQYF. V usage is TRBV7-9 and J usage is TRBJ2-4; 10 bases agree with TRBD2. The CDR3 is 16 residues long. CDR1 is SEHNR, CDR2 FQNEAQ, per germline (reference sequence). The V segment lost 2 bases and the J segment 3 bases; nucleotides outside the gene matches: 4.

The V call is TRBV19, the J call TRBJ1-2; D gene unclear. Trimming removed 6 bases from V and 4 bases from J, with 18 bases in between. Germline CDR1 reads LNHDA; CDR2 reads SQIVND (reference sequence). This CDR3 has 15 amino acids. CDR3 amino acids: CASRTPPGDAYGYTF. The CDR3 region has the DNA TGTGCCAGTAGGACCCCCCCCGGGGATGCCTATGGCTACACCTTC.

The rearrangement uses TRBV20-1 and TRBJ2-7, with a weak D call TRBD1 (6 bases). Germline-derived CDR1 and CDR2 are DFQATT and SNEGSKA (reference sequence). Trimming took off 2 bases at V and 2 bases at J, with 13 bases between the two ends. The CDR3 runs 14 residues. CDR3 residues: CSARPRTAPYEQYF. The CDR3 DNA sequence: TGCAGTGCTAGACCAAGGACAGCCCCCTACGAGCAGTACTTC.

The rearrangement joins TRBV2 to TRBJ1-2, with 9 bases aligning to TRBD1. The CDR3 is 15 residues long. V dropped 7 bases and J dropped 7; count of bases not matched to a gene: 13. Germline V gene lookup returns CDR1 SNHLY and CDR2 FYNNEI. The CDR3 sequence: CASMVFRDRVFGYTF. The CDR3 DNA reads TGTGCCAGCATGGTTTTCCGGGACAGGGTTTTTGGCTACACCTTC. Looking up the rest from reference TRBV2 and TRBJ1-2 gives the full variable domain: EPEVTQTPSHQVTQMGQEVILRCVPISNHLYFYWYRQILGQKVEFLVSFYNNEISEKSEIFDDQFSVERPDGSNFTLKIRSTKLEDSAMYFCASMVFRDRVFGYTFGSGTRLTVV.

This clonotype was counted between two and nine times. The chain recombines TRBV29-1 with TRBJ2-5; D might be TRBD1 (6 bases). V was cut by 5 bases and J by 5 bases, with 18 bases left in between. CDR3 size: 14 residues. CDR1 is SQVTM and CDR2 is ANQGSEA in the germline V gene. This CDR3 is CSVRRTVQGETQYF. The CDR3 DNA follows: TGCAGCGTTCGCCGGACGGTCCAGGGGGAGACCCAGTACTTC.